Presented here are 24 T cell receptor beta chains from one specimen sequenced in a study of beta chain features in type 1 diabetes. Their target antigens are unknown. Study-wide results and caveats: People with Type 1 diabetes carried modestly yet significantly shorter TCRB CDR3s in all four CD4+ subsets.

Since all of the isolated RNA was reverse transcribed, expressed TCRB transcripts were what got sequenced. Sequencing was performed with immunoSEQ multiplex PCR; in TCRdb, only in-frame clones are kept and a portion is missing. The top ten clones hold approximately 0.021% of a sample with under 850,000 clones, around an eighth of them seen once. Sequenced: naive CD4+ T cells from blood. The receptors originated from a man aged 18 to 29 with type 1 diabetes.

The chain employs TRBV7-9 and TRBJ1-4; unclear D gene. With 3 bases removed from V and 5 bases from J, the gap between germline ends came to 16 bases. CDR1 and CDR2 (germline): SEHNR, FQNEAQ (reference sequence). This CDR3 is built from 16 residues. DNA for the CDR3: TGTGCCAGCAGCTTGGGCCCGGGAGGTCAAAATGAAAAACTGTTTTTT. Encoded protein: CASSLGPGGQNEKLFF. Together with reference TRBV7-9 and TRBJ1-4, the CDR3 gives the full variable domain: DTGVSQNPRHKITKRGQNVTFRCDPISEHNRLYWYRQTLGQGPEFLTYFQNEAQLEKSRLLSDRFSAERPKGSFSTLEIQRTEQGDSAMYLCASSLGPGGQNEKLFFGSGTQLSVL.

This sequence joins TRBV11-2 and TRBJ2-5, with D uncertain. The germline V and J ends were trimmed by 3 bases and 1 base, with 18 bases remaining between them. The germline gives CDR1 SGHAT, CDR2 FQNNGV. The CDR3 sequence is 17 residues long. The CDR3 reads CASSFLMQAPVQETQYF. The CDR3 coding sequence is TGTGCCAGCAGCTTTTTAATGCAGGCCCCTGTCCAAGAGACCCAGTACTTC.

In nucleotides, the CDR3 is TGTGCCAGCCACGAGAACACTGAAGCTTTCTTT. This translates into CASHENTEAFF. The chain is built from TRBV7-9 and TRBJ1-1; D is unclear. CDR1 and CDR2 (germline): SEHNR, FQNEAQ (reference sequence). V shed 8 bases and J shed 1 base, with 5 bases lying between them. CDR3 length: 11 amino acids.

The CDR3: CASSPTTGDDYTF. CDR3 bases: TGTGCCAGCAGCCCAACCACAGGGGATGACTACACCTTC. V is TRBV5-4 and J is TRBJ1-2, with 7 bases fitting TRBD1. Germline trimming cut 4 bases from V and 10 bases from J; bases unmatched to any gene: 10. The CDR3 covers 13 residues. Germline-derived CDR1 and CDR2 are SGHNT and YYREEE (reference sequence).

This clone was recorded a few times. The chain joins TRBV15 to TRBJ2-1; D is undetermined. The V gene lost 0 bases and the J gene lost 8 bases, with 8 bases spanning the gap. Germline V gives CDR1 LNHNV, CDR2 YYDKDF (reference sequence). The CDR3 contains 13 residues. CDR3 sequence reads: CATSRDSRDEQFF. DNA for the CDR3: TGTGCCACCAGCAGAGATAGTAGGGATGAGCAGTTCTTC. The full variable domain, completed using reference TRBV15 and TRBJ2-1, is DAMVIQNPRYQVTQFGKPVTLSCSQTLNHNVMYWYQQKSSQAPKLLFHYYDKDFNNEADTPDNFQSRRPNTSFCFLDIRSPGLGDTAMYLCATSRDSRDEQFFGPGTRLTVL.

This clone was detected a few times. The J gene is TRBJ2-1, the V gene TRBV29-1; weak D call: TRBD2 (6 bases). CDR1 SQVTM and CDR2 ANQGSEA come from the germline V gene. The CDR3 totals 14 residues. The V end lost 2 bases, the J end lost 8 bases, and 16 bases lay between the germline ends. The CDR3 loop reads CSVETPRGTDEQFF. The CDR3 coding sequence is TGCAGCGTTGAAACCCCGCGGGGTACGGATGAGCAGTTCTTC.

The chain joins TRBV29-1 to TRBJ1-1, with D possibly being TRBD1 (5 bases). Germline CDR1 and CDR2: SQVTM and ANQGSEA. The ends were cut back, 3 bases at V and 0 bases at J, with 8 bases in the middle. This CDR3 region has 13 residues. CDR3 nucleotides: TGCAGCGTTGAGAACAGGATGAACACTGAAGCTTTCTTT. As protein: CSVENRMNTEAFF. The whole variable domain, remainder taken from reference TRBV29-1 and TRBJ1-1, is SAVISQKPSRDICQRGTSLTIQCQVDSQVTMMFWYRQQPGQSLTLIATANQGSEATYESGFVIDKFPISRPNLTFSTLTVSNMSPEDSSIYLCSVENRMNTEAFFGQGTRLTVV.

The chain couples TRBV9 to TRBJ2-5; the match to TRBD1 covers 8 bases. CDR1 SGDLS and CDR2 YYNGEE come from the germline V gene. Losses at the gene ends were 0 bases for V and 5 bases for J; bases not matched to a gene: 6. CDR3 length equals 15 residues. CDR3 coding DNA: TGTGCCAGCAGCGTAGCCAGGGGGCCGGGCGAGACCCAGTACTTC. This sequence encodes CASSVARGPGETQYF. The full variable domain, rest sourced from reference TRBV9 and TRBJ2-5, is DSGVTQTPKHLITATGQRVTLRCSPRSGDLSVYWYQQSLDQGLQFLIQYYNGEERAKGNILERFSAQQFPDLHSELNLSSLELGDSALYFCASSVARGPGETQYFGPGTRLLVL.

The rearrangement joins TRBV2 to TRBJ1-6; D perhaps matches TRBD1 (5 bases). CDR1 is SNHLY and CDR2 is FYNNEI in the germline V gene. The CDR3 sequence is 13 residues long. Between the trimmed V and J ends, which lost 6 bases and 6 bases, there was a span of 9 bases. The CDR3 sequence: CASRLGANSPLHF. The CDR3 DNA reads TGTGCCAGCAGGCTCGGGGCTAATTCACCCCTCCACTTT.

This chain uses TRBV10-1 with TRBJ2-2, with TRBD1 identical over 7 bases. The CDR3 loop spans 15 amino acids. The V segment lost 4 bases and the J segment 5 bases; nucleotides outside the gene matches: 7. Germline CDR1 is WNHNN and CDR2 is SYGVQD (reference sequence). The CDR3 loop reads CASSGNRGETGELFF. The DNA of the CDR3 is TGCGCCAGCAGTGGAAACAGGGGTGAAACCGGGGAGCTGTTTTTT.

The chain employs TRBV25-1 and TRBJ1-1; D uncertain. CDR3 length equals 13 residues. V was trimmed by 11 bases and J by 0 bases, leaving 13 bases between them. Germline V CDR1 and CDR2: MGHDK, SYGVNS. CDR3: CAAGRNMNTEAFF. CDR3 in DNA: TGTGCCGCTGGGCGAAACATGAACACTGAAGCTTTCTTT.

The gene calls are TRBV9 and TRBJ1-5; 7 bases are a match to TRBD1. The CDR3 consists of 15 residues. Germline loops: CDR1 SGDLS, CDR2 YYNGEE. V was clipped by 3 bases and J by 4 bases; unmatched bases: 7. This CDR3 is CASSATGDFNQPQHF. The CDR3 nucleotides are TGTGCCAGCAGCGCCACAGGGGATTTTAATCAGCCCCAGCATTTT.

The chain employs TRBV5-1 and TRBJ2-1, with D possibly being TRBD2 (6 bases). Germline CDR1 is SGHRS and CDR2 is YFSETQ. CDR3 length: 14 amino acids. With 4 bases removed from V and 9 bases from J, the gap between germline ends came to 17 bases. The CDR3 reads CASSPGTVQGEQFF. In nucleotides, the CDR3 is TGCGCCAGCAGCCCTGGGACTGTCCAAGGTGAGCAGTTCTTC. The full variable domain, its missing parts supplied by reference TRBV5-1 and TRBJ2-1, is KAGVTQTPRYLIKTRGQQVTLSCSPISGHRSVSWYQQTPGQGLQFLFEYFSETQRNKGNFPGRFSGRQFSNSRSEMNVSTLELGDSALYLCASSPGTVQGEQFFGPGTRLTVL.

This rearrangement joins TRBV14 to TRBJ1-2; no clear D. V was trimmed by 3 bases and J by 8 bases, leaving 13 bases between them. In germline, CDR1 is SGHDN, CDR2 FVKESK. This CDR3 contains 13 residues. CDR3 sequence (DNA): TGTGCCAGCAGCCAGACCCTGGCGCGAGGCTACACCTTC. It translates to CASSQTLARGYTF.

This clone was seen a handful of times. Other DNA sequences in this sample translate to the same CDR3. CDR3 sequence: CASSEQGTYEQYF. CDR3 sequence (DNA): TGTGCCAGCAGTGAGCAGGGCACCTACGAGCAGTACTTC. V usage is TRBV2 and J usage is TRBJ2-7, with a possible D match to TRBD1 (5 bases). CDR3 length: 13 residues. CDR1 and CDR2 from the germline V gene are SNHLY and FYNNEI. V lost 3 bases and J lost 2, with 8 bases in between. Full variable domain (missing parts from reference TRBV2 and TRBJ2-7): EPEVTQTPSHQVTQMGQEVILRCVPISNHLYFYWYRQILGQKVEFLVSFYNNEISEKSEIFDDQFSVERPDGSNFTLKIRSTKLEDSAMYFCASSEQGTYEQYFGPGTRLTVT.

This clone was picked up a small number of times. This CDR3 is CASSAVDLVNTEAFF. CDR3 in DNA: TGTGCCAGCAGTGCCGTTGACCTGGTGAACACTGAAGCTTTCTTT. The chain links TRBV25-1 to TRBJ1-1; D remains unclear. V lost 4 bases to trimming and J lost 0 bases, with 12 bases between them. The length of the CDR3 is 15 residues. Germline V CDR1 and CDR2: MGHDK, SYGVNS.

This clone was detected a few times. The identical CDR3 is also encoded by other nucleotide sequences in the sample. This chain uses TRBV18 with TRBJ2-3; D gene unclear. The CDR3 covers 13 residues. Trimming left V 3 bases short and J 0 bases short, with 4 bases between. Germline assignment: CDR1 KGHSH and CDR2 LQKENI. In DNA form, the CDR3 reads TGTGCCAGCTCACCTCCCAGCACAGATACGCAGTATTTT. It specifies CASSPPSTDTQYF.

This rearrangement joins TRBV7-6 to TRBJ1-6; 7 bases agree with TRBD1. J was trimmed by 10 bases and V by 4 bases; bases with no gene match: 7. The CDR3 is 14 amino acids. CDR1 and CDR2 (germline): SGHVS, FNYEAQ. Written as DNA, the CDR3 is TGTGCCAGCAGCTCGGGACAGTTTGTCTCACCCCTCCACTTT. Residues: CASSSGQFVSPLHF.

In its sample, this clone was seen many times. The sample has other DNA sequences that encode this CDR3 too. The chain joins TRBV30 to TRBJ1-5; D possibly corresponds to TRBD1 (5 bases). Trimming stripped 0 bases from V and 5 bases from J, with 8 bases between. The CDR3 is 13 amino acids. Per germline, CDR1 GTSNPN and CDR2 SVGIG (reference sequence). Here the CDR3 DNA reads TGTGCCTGGAGTGTAGGAGGGGATCAGCCCCAGCATTTT. Translating it yields CAWSVGGDQPQHF.

This sequence joins TRBV28 and TRBJ2-7; D may be TRBD1 or TRBD2 (6 bases each). Germline CDR1 and CDR2: MDHEN and SYDVKM. Between the trimmed V and J ends, which lost 5 bases and 2 bases, there was a span of 16 bases. The CDR3 runs 15 residues. The CDR3 here is CASSLGGSRPYEQYF. The CDR3 nucleotides are TGTGCCAGCAGTCTCGGGGGCAGTAGGCCCTACGAGCAGTACTTC.

This clone showed up just a few times. V and J are TRBV30 and TRBJ1-4; 8 positions agree with TRBD1. Germline V gene data show CDR1 as GTSNPN and CDR2 as SVGIG (reference sequence). The length of the CDR3 is 13 residues. The ends lost 3 bases at V and 8 bases at J; junction bases unmatched: 5. Written as DNA, the CDR3 is TGTGCCTGGAGGGAGACAGGGGTGGAAAAACTGTTTTTT. This gives the protein CAWRETGVEKLFF.

The chain couples TRBV30 to TRBJ2-7; D perhaps matches TRBD1 (6 bases). Germline CDR1 reads GTSNPN; CDR2 reads SVGIG (reference sequence). V was clipped by 0 bases and J by 7 bases, with 19 bases between them. The CDR3 is 15 residues long. CDR3 DNA sequence: TGTGCCTGGAGTGTCGAGTACAGGGACCTGGGAGAGCAGTACTTC. Its protein product is CAWSVEYRDLGEQYF.

A word on this clone: Distinct nucleotide sequences in the sample also encode this CDR3. The chain couples TRBV2 to TRBJ1-6, with 9 bases lining up with TRBD1. Germline assignment: CDR1 SNHLY and CDR2 FYNNEI. V lost 6 bases to trimming and J lost 7 bases; unmatched junction nucleotides: 1. There are 13 residues in the CDR3. The CDR3: CASRGQGNSPLHF. DNA of the CDR3: TGTGCCAGCAGGGGACAGGGAAATTCACCCCTCCACTTT.

The chain employs TRBV27 and TRBJ1-6, with 10 bases fitting TRBD1. The CDR3 loop spans 16 amino acids. Germline CDR1 is MNHEY and CDR2 is SMNVEV (reference sequence). V was clipped by 0 bases and J by 7 bases; unmatched bases: 3. This CDR3 reads CASSLSGTGVNSPLHF. The CDR3 nucleotides read TGTGCCAGCAGTTTATCTGGGACAGGGGTCAATTCACCCCTCCACTTT.